This T cell receptor (beta chain) is from a study of CD8 T cells in Susac syndrome. The CDR3 runs to 15 residues. V lost 1 base, J lost 1 base, and 9 bases lay in between. Germline V CDR1 and CDR2: SGHRS, YFSETQ. Random hexamers primed reverse transcription of about 0.45 to 1 ug RNA. TCRdb independently ran MiXCR on the immunoSEQ multiplex PCR reads; one entry per CDR3 protein. The table has 80,000 or so distinct CDR3 sequences, about 93% seen once; the top ten hold about 0.52%. The J gene is TRBJ2-1, the V gene TRBV5-1, with D possibly TRBD1 on 6 matching bases. This sequence was found in a human donor with Susac syndrome. Sequencing input: CD4+ T cells from PBMCs. This CDR3 reads CASSLQGPSYNEQFF. CDR3 nucleotide sequence: TGCGCCAGCAGCTTGCAGGGGCCGTCCTACAATGAGCAGTTCTTC.